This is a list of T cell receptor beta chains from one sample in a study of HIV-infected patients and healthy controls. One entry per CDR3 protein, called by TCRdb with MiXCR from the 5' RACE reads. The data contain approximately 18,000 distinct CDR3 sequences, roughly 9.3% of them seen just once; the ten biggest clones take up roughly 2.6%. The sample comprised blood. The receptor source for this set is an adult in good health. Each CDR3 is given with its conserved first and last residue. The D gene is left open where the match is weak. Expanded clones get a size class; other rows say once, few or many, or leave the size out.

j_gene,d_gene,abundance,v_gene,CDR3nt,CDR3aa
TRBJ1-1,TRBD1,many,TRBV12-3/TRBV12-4,TGTGCCAGCAGACCAAGACAGGGGGCTCGGTTTGTGAACACTGAAGCTTTCTTT,CASRPRQGARFVNTEAFF
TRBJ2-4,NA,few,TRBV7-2,TGTGCCAGCTCCGGGCTTGATCATCTAGCCAAAAACATTCAGTACTTC,CASSGLDHLAKNIQYF
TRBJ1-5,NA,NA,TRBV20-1,TGCAGTCGAACCCGTGGGGGGGATCAGCCCCAGCATTTT,CSRTRGGDQPQHF
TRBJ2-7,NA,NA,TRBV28,TGTGCCAGCAGGCCCCGGGACGCCACCTACGAGCAGTACTTC,CASRPRDATYEQYF
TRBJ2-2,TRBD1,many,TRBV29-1,TGCAGCGTCAAGGGAGACAGGGCGAACACCGGGGAGCTGTTTTTT,CSVKGDRANTGELFF
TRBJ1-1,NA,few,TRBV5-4,TGTGCCAGCAGCTTGCGAGGGCCCAGCACTGAAGCTTTCTTT,CASSLRGPSTEAFF
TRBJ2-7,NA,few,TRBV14,TGTGCCAGCAGCCCACAGGGTTACGAGCAGTACTTC,CASSPQGYEQYF
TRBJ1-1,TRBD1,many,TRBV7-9,TGTGCCAGCAGCCACCGGGACAGGGGGCGTACTGAAGCTTTCTTT,CASSHRDRGRTEAFF
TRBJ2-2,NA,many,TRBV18,TGTGCCAGCTCACCATACAGACAATCGAACACCGGGGAGCTGTTTTTT,CASSPYRQSNTGELFF
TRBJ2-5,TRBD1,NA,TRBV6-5,TGTGCCAGCAGTTACTCGCTCTCAGGGGGAGAGACCCAGTACTTC,CASSYSLSGGETQYF
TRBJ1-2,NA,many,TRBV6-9,TGTGCCAGCTCATTCCAGGGTGCTAACTATGGCTACACCTTC,CASSFQGANYGYTF
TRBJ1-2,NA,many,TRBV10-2,TGCGCCAGCAGTGGGGGGTCAGTAGCCTATGGCTACACCTTC,CASSGGSVAYGYTF
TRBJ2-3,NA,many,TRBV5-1,TGCGCCAGCAGCCTAAGACAGAGCACAGATACGCAGTATTTT,CASSLRQSTDTQYF
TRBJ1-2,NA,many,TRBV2,TGTGCCAGCAGCACCGGGACCCCTTTCTATGGCTACACCTTC,CASSTGTPFYGYTF